This entry lists 32 T cell receptor beta chains sequenced from one sample in a study of shared clonotypes between healthy human individuals. Method: immunoSEQ multiplex PCR; TCRdb's copy keeps in-frame clones and lacks some. Of around 2,000,000 clones listed, roughly 96% are singletons. The sample was naive CD4+ T cells sorted from blood. Subset: CD45RA+ positively selected. The receptor source for this set is a young man in good health.

This chain links TRBV18 with TRBJ1-1; 7 nucleotides agree with TRBD1. Germline V gene sequence: CDR1 KGHSH, CDR2 LQKENI. CDR3 length equals 13 residues. V trimming: 2 bases; J trimming: 6 bases; junction bases outside the gene matches: 3. Here the CDR3 reads CASSPFTGAEAFF. The CDR3, as DNA: TGTGCCAGCTCACCATTTACAGGGGCTGAAGCTTTCTTT.

V usage is TRBV4-1 and J usage is TRBJ2-1; 8 bases line up with TRBD1. The germline CDR1 and CDR2 sequences are MGHRA and YSYEKL. The trim removed 3 bases at V and 4 bases at J, leaving 5 bases unmatched. This CDR3 has 15 amino acids. CDR3 sequence reads: CASSQTGVLYNEQFF. For the CDR3, the DNA is TGCGCCAGCAGCCAGACAGGGGTTCTTTACAATGAGCAGTTCTTC.

The chain carries TRBV6-5 and TRBJ2-7, with D perhaps matching TRBD1 or TRBD2 (5 bases each). Germline CDR1 and CDR2: MNHEY and SVGAGI. The CDR3 is 14 residues long. V lost 0 bases to trimming and J lost 3 bases, with 9 bases between them. The CDR3 DNA reads as TGTGCCAGCAGTTACTCCGGGACGTTCTACGAGCAGTACTTC. Amino acids: CASSYSGTFYEQYF.

The chain links TRBV10-3 to TRBJ2-3; D ambiguous. CDR1 ENHRY and CDR2 SYGVKD come from the germline V gene. The V end lost 3 bases, the J end lost 2 bases, and 12 bases lay between the germline ends. The CDR3 extends over 15 amino acids. Here the CDR3 DNA reads TGTGCCATCAGTGAACCGAGCGCCTTCACAGATACGCAGTATTTT. Translating gives CAISEPSAFTDTQYF.

The chain combines TRBV6-4 with TRBJ2-7; a weak D match, TRBD2 (6 bases). V lost 4 bases to trimming and J lost 3 bases, with 16 bases between them. Looked up from germline, CDR1 is MRHNA and CDR2 is SNTAGT. The CDR3 is 15 amino acids. The CDR3 bases are TGTGCCAGCAGTGTGGAGGGCGGAGGGAACTACGAGCAGTACTTC. This codes for CASSVEGGGNYEQYF.

This chain joins TRBV7-6 and TRBJ1-1, with no clear D. The CDR3 is 13 residues long. The germline V gene encodes CDR1 SGHVS and CDR2 FNYEAQ. Trimming left V 0 bases short and J 6 bases short, with 8 bases between. The chain's CDR3 is CASSLAPNAEAFF. The CDR3 region has the DNA TGTGCCAGCAGCTTAGCCCCAAACGCTGAAGCTTTCTTT.

As regards this clone: The germline gene is not matched at one end of the junction; a read error may be the cause. The V call is TRBV7-7, the J call TRBJ2-3; D may be TRBD2 (5 bases). The CDR3 loop spans 13 amino acids. Germline V gives CDR1 SSHAT, CDR2 FNYEAQ (reference sequence). The CDR3 is CASSPALEGTQYF. CDR3 nucleotide sequence: TGTGCTAGCAGCCCGGCCCTCGAGGGTACGCAGTATTTT.

The gene calls are TRBV10-1 and TRBJ2-5, with D possibly matching TRBD2 (6 bases). Trimming stripped 9 bases from V and 5 bases from J, with 16 bases between. This CDR3 has 13 residues. Germline CDR1 WNHNN, CDR2 SYGVQD (reference sequence). The CDR3 DNA is TGCGCCAGTTCGGCCGGGGGTAAGGAGACCCAGTACTTC. Encoded protein: CASSAGGKETQYF.

Many counts were recorded for this clone. The chain carries TRBV7-9 and TRBJ1-1; D not resolved. This CDR3 comprises 13 residues. V was clipped by 11 bases and J by 6 bases, with 19 bases between them. Germline V gene data show CDR1 as SEHNR and CDR2 as FQNEAQ (reference sequence). DNA for the CDR3: TGTGCCTTGGGAAGTTGGAAGGGATCTGAAGCTTTCTTT. This encodes CALGSWKGSEAFF.

This clone was recorded once. Other DNA sequences of this sample code for an identical CDR3. The genes are TRBV7-2 and TRBJ1-2; D call uncertain. Germline loops: CDR1 SGHTA, CDR2 FQGNSA. The CDR3 extends over 12 amino acids. The V and J ends lost 3 bases and 2 bases respectively, with 4 bases between them. This CDR3 reads CASSLRNYGYTF. The CDR3 DNA sequence: TGTGCCAGCAGCTTGAGGAACTATGGCTACACCTTC.

The rearrangement uses TRBV5-6 and TRBJ1-3, with 7 positions matching TRBD1. Germline-derived CDR1 and CDR2 are SGHDT and YYEEEE. With 0 bases clipped from V and 3 bases from J, the junction kept 9 bases outside the gene matches. The CDR3 runs to 17 residues. CDR3 sequence (DNA): TGTGCCAGCAGCTTGGCCCCGAAGGGGGCATATGGAAACACCATATATTTT. Its protein product is CASSLAPKGAYGNTIYF. Full variable domain (remainder filled in from reference TRBV5-6 and TRBJ1-3): DAGVTQSPTHLIKTRGQQVTLRCSPKSGHDTVSWYQQALGQGPQFIFQYYEEEERQRGNFPDRFSGHQFPNYSSELNVNALLLGDSALYLCASSLAPKGAYGNTIYFGEGSWLTVV.

CDR3: CASSPGTVLNEKLFF. The CDR3 bases are TGTGCCAGCTCTCCAGGGACAGTCCTCAATGAAAAACTGTTTTTT. This rearrangement joins TRBV18 to TRBJ1-4; 7 nucleotides match TRBD1. The CDR3 runs 15 residues. The germline V gene has CDR1 KGHSH and CDR2 LQKENI. V gave up 6 bases and J gave up 5 bases; unmatched junction bases: 9.

The chain couples TRBV9 to TRBJ1-2; 7 positions agree with TRBD1. Unmatched junction bases numbered 10, after V lost 10 bases and J lost 4 bases. The CDR3 has 13 amino acids. Germline V gives CDR1 SGDLS, CDR2 YYNGEE. CDR3 sequence (DNA): TGTGCCTCCTCGGGGGACAGTGTCTATGGCTACACCTTC. Protein sequence: CASSGDSVYGYTF.

The chain links TRBV28 to TRBJ2-7; TRBD1 agrees at 7 bases. The V segment lost 6 bases and the J segment 0 bases; nucleotides outside the gene matches: 14. CDR3 size: 17 residues. Germline lookup yields CDR1 MDHEN and CDR2 SYDVKM. This CDR3 reads CASRALPGGLASYEQYF. The CDR3 DNA sequence: TGTGCCAGCAGAGCCCTACCAGGGGGTCTGGCCTCCTACGAGCAGTACTTC.

The chain is built from TRBV2 and TRBJ2-7, with TRBD1 identical over 7 bases. This CDR3 has 14 amino acids. V was clipped by 5 bases and J by 2 bases; unmatched bases: 6. Germline loops: CDR1 SNHLY, CDR2 FYNNEI. The CDR3 loop is CASSPGTVTYEQYF. The CDR3 region has the DNA TGTGCCAGCAGTCCTGGGACAGTGACCTACGAGCAGTACTTC.

The V and J genes are TRBV29-1 and TRBJ2-1, with D perhaps TRBD1 (6 bases). V was clipped by 6 bases and J by 3 bases, with 12 bases between them. The CDR3 consists of 13 residues. Germline lookup yields CDR1 SQVTM and CDR2 ANQGSEA. The CDR3 DNA reads TGCAGCGTACCCCGAGGGGGCTACAATGAGCAGTTCTTC. It specifies CSVPRGGYNEQFF.

This chain connects TRBV6-5 to TRBJ1-1, with TRBD1 matching over 10 bases. The CDR3 consists of 15 residues. V shed 5 bases, J shed 3 bases, and the junction held 6 bases outside the gene matches. Germline V gene data show CDR1 as MNHEY and CDR2 as SVGAGI. CDR3 in DNA: TGTGCCAGCAGTCCCCGGGACAGGGGATACACTGAAGCTTTCTTT. Protein: CASSPRDRGYTEAFF.

The gene calls are TRBV29-1 and TRBJ1-2, with 7 positions matching TRBD1. The CDR3 runs to 14 residues. Germline V gene lookup returns CDR1 SQVTM and CDR2 ANQGSEA. V trimming: 6 bases; J trimming: 0 bases; junction bases outside the gene matches: 7. CDR3 sequence (DNA): TGCAGCGTGGACAAACAGGGGTCTAACTATGGCTACACCTTC. Amino acids: CSVDKQGSNYGYTF. Together with reference TRBV29-1 and TRBJ1-2, the CDR3 gives the full variable domain: SAVISQKPSRDICQRGTSLTIQCQVDSQVTMMFWYRQQPGQSLTLIATANQGSEATYESGFVIDKFPISRPNLTFSTLTVSNMSPEDSSIYLCSVDKQGSNYGYTFGSGTRLTVV.

This chain uses TRBV28 with TRBJ1-4; tentatively, D is TRBD1 (5 bases). The CDR3 is 13 residues long. Germline V gives CDR1 MDHEN, CDR2 SYDVKM. V lost 5 bases, J lost 8 bases, and 12 bases lay in between. The CDR3 sequence: CASSPGFREKLFF. CDR3 coding DNA: TGTGCCAGCAGTCCAGGGTTTCGGGAAAAACTGTTTTTT.

CDR3 DNA: TGTGCCAGCAGCTCCGCGACTAGCCGGTTCTTC. It translates to CASSSATSRFF. The chain uses TRBV5-4 and TRBJ2-1; 7 bases fit TRBD2. The CDR3 is 11 residues long. The V and J ends lost 3 bases and 15 bases, in that order; junction bases with no gene match: 6. Germline CDR1 SGHNT, CDR2 YYREEE (reference sequence). Based on the CDR3 plus reference TRBV5-4 and TRBJ2-1, the full variable domain is ETGVTQSPTHLIKTRGQQVTLRCSSQSGHNTVSWYQQALGQGPQFIFQYYREEENGRGNFPPRFSGLQFPNYSSELNVNALELDDSALYLCASSSATSRFFGPGTRLTVL.

A word on this clone: The sample contains more than one DNA sequence encoding this CDR3. The chain carries TRBV5-1 and TRBJ1-6, with D perhaps TRBD1 (6 bases). V dropped 0 bases and J dropped 7 bases, with 8 bases sitting between them. Germline values: CDR1 SGHRS, CDR2 YFSETQ. This CDR3 spans 14 amino acids. This CDR3 reads CASSLGTANSPLHF. The CDR3 DNA is TGCGCCAGCAGCTTGGGGACAGCCAATTCACCCCTCCACTTT.

V gene TRBV18 combines with J gene TRBJ2-7, with 7 bases aligning to TRBD1. Germline V gene sequence: CDR1 KGHSH, CDR2 LQKENI. With 3 bases clipped from V and 3 bases from J, the junction kept 8 bases outside the gene matches. The CDR3 consists of 15 residues. The CDR3 reads CASSPIGTEFYEQYF. CDR3 nucleotide sequence: TGTGCCAGCTCACCCATCGGGACAGAATTCTACGAGCAGTACTTC.

The rearrangement uses TRBV7-9 and TRBJ2-1; 10 positions match TRBD2. The germline V gene has CDR1 SEHNR and CDR2 FQNEAQ (reference sequence). Germline trimming cut 5 bases from V and 5 bases from J; bases unmatched to any gene: 12. There are 17 residues in the CDR3. The CDR3 DNA follows: TGTGCCAGCAGCCGACTATCCGGGACTAGCGCTCACAATGAGCAGTTCTTC. Its protein product is CASSRLSGTSAHNEQFF. Looking up the rest from reference TRBV7-9 and TRBJ2-1 gives the full variable domain: DTGVSQNPRHKITKRGQNVTFRCDPISEHNRLYWYRQTLGQGPEFLTYFQNEAQLEKSRLLSDRFSAERPKGSFSTLEIQRTEQGDSAMYLCASSRLSGTSAHNEQFFGPGTRLTVL.

V and J are TRBV27 and TRBJ1-5; 7 bases match TRBD1. The junction had 9 bases not matched to a gene; V was cut back by 5 bases and J by 8 bases. The CDR3 consists of 14 residues. Germline CDR1 MNHEY, CDR2 SMNVEV (reference sequence). The CDR3 here is CASSPTGVTKPQHF. DNA of the CDR3: TGTGCCAGCAGTCCTACAGGGGTAACGAAGCCCCAGCATTTT.

The chain couples TRBV6-5 to TRBJ2-5, with 9 bases fitting TRBD2. Germline-derived CDR1 and CDR2 are MNHEY and SVGAGI. There are 15 residues in the CDR3. The trim removed 5 bases at V and 3 bases at J, leaving 7 bases unmatched. CDR3 sequence: CASSLNSGSEETQYF. The DNA of the CDR3 is TGTGCCAGCAGTCTCAATAGCGGGAGCGAAGAGACCCAGTACTTC.

A single count supports this clone. This clone may be a read error of a much larger clone one base away. The chain is built from TRBV7-2 and TRBJ1-2, with 7 bases fitting TRBD1. The germline V gene has CDR1 SGHTA and CDR2 FQGNSA. V lost 4 bases to trimming and J lost 2 bases; unmatched junction nucleotides: 1. The CDR3 is 13 amino acids. In DNA, the CDR3 is TGTGCCAGCAGCTCGACAGGGAACTATGGCTACACCTTC. Translating gives CASSSTGNYGYTF.

This chain connects TRBV5-1 to TRBJ1-3; 8 bases are a match to TRBD1. The CDR3 is 17 amino acids. Germline trimming cut 0 bases from V and 3 bases from J; bases unmatched to any gene: 8. The germline gives CDR1 SGHRS, CDR2 YFSETQ. The CDR3 DNA follows: TGCGCCAGCAGCTTGGGACGACAGGGGCCAGGTGGAAACACCATATATTTT. Protein sequence: CASSLGRQGPGGNTIYF.

The chain uses TRBV19 and TRBJ1-2; D gene unclear. Trimming pared 6 bases from V and 2 bases from J, leaving 13 bases between. The V gene's germline CDR1 is LNHDA and CDR2 SQIVND (reference sequence). CDR3 size: 14 residues. Here the CDR3 DNA reads TGTGCCAGTAGGGTGGGAGGCGGGAACTATGGCTACACCTTC. It specifies CASRVGGGNYGYTF. Complete variable domain (other parts from reference TRBV19 and TRBJ1-2): DGGITQSPKYLFRKEGQNVTLSCEQNLNHDAMYWYRQDPGQGLRLIYYSQIVNDFQKGDIAEGYSVSREKKESFPLTVTSAQKNPTAFYLCASRVGGGNYGYTFGSGTRLTVV.

CDR3 in amino acids: CASSLSPSFTQYF. In DNA form, the CDR3 reads TGTGCCAGCAGCTTAAGCCCTAGCTTTACGCAGTATTTT. This sequence joins TRBV7-3 and TRBJ2-3; maybe TRBD2 (5 bases). The CDR3 length is 13 residues. The V and J ends lost 1 base and 8 bases respectively, with 10 bases between them. Germline values: CDR1 SGHTA, CDR2 FQGTGA.

V is TRBV7-4 and J is TRBJ1-5, with TRBD1 matching 10 bases. Trimming took 5 bases from V and 5 from J; bases not matched to a gene: 9. This CDR3 has 16 residues. The germline CDR1 and CDR2 sequences are SGHVT and SQSDAQ. The CDR3 bases are TGTGCCAGCAGCCCATGGACAGGGGGAGAGGATCAGCCCCAGCATTTT. It is translated as CASSPWTGGEDQPQHF.

The DNA for the CDR3 is TGTGCCAGCAGCCAAAGGTGGTTCTACGAGCAGTACTTC. It encodes CASSQRWFYEQYF. The chain recombines TRBV11-2 with TRBJ2-7; D unclear. From germline, CDR1 is SGHAT and CDR2 FQNNGV. The CDR3 length is 13 residues. Deletions cut 5 bases from V and 3 bases from J, with 11 bases between.

V gene TRBV10-2 combines with J gene TRBJ2-3; unclear D gene. The germline V gene has CDR1 WSHSY and CDR2 SAAADI. The ends were cut back, 5 bases at V and 0 bases at J, with 18 bases in the middle. The length of the CDR3 is 17 residues. The chain's CDR3 is CASSHSVRLESTDTQYF. The CDR3 DNA reads as TGCGCCAGCAGTCACTCGGTTCGGCTAGAAAGCACAGATACGCAGTATTTT.